The 25 T cell receptor beta chains given below trace back to one sample, sequenced in a study of Tregs in tolerant kidney transplant recipients. The assay was immunoSEQ multiplex PCR, and TCRdb's table has in-frame clones only and misses some. The profile shows about 83,000 clones, roughly 98% of them singletons. Sequenced material: CD4+ T cells from blood, taken before the transplant. These TCRs come from a human donor who received a combined kidney and bone marrow transplant.

CDR3 coding DNA: TGTGCCAGCAGTTTAACGGGACATAGCTCCTACGAGCAGTACTTC. Protein: CASSLTGHSSYEQYF. The chain recombines TRBV27 with TRBJ2-7, with TRBD1 as a possible D gene (6 bases). Germline CDR1 is MNHEY and CDR2 is SMNVEV (reference sequence). Trimming took off 2 bases at V and 0 bases at J, with 11 bases between the two ends. The CDR3 totals 15 residues.

V usage is TRBV11-3 and J usage is TRBJ2-7; TRBD2 aligns across 7 bases. The CDR3 totals 14 residues. The germline CDR1 and CDR2 sequences are SGHNT and YENEEA. V trimming: 7 bases; J trimming: 6 bases; junction bases outside the gene matches: 12. The CDR3, as DNA: TGTGCCAGCACCTCACCGGGACTAAACCGCGAGCAGTACTTC. It specifies CASTSPGLNREQYF. Supplemented by reference TRBV11-3 and TRBJ2-7, the full variable domain reads EAGVVQSPRYKIIEKKQPVAFWCNPISGHNTLYWYLQNLGQGPELLIRYENEEAVDDSQLPKDRFSAERLKGVDSTLKIQPAELGDSAVYLCASTSPGLNREQYFGPGTRLTVT.

This rearrangement joins TRBV9 to TRBJ2-3; TRBD2 matches at 10 bases. V dropped 6 bases and J dropped 4; count of bases not matched to a gene: 8. Germline CDR1 SGDLS, CDR2 YYNGEE. CDR3 length equals 15 residues. Written as DNA, the CDR3 is TGTGCCAGCACCTTTCTAGCGGGGGTCGCAGATACGCAGTATTTT. Its translation is CASTFLAGVADTQYF. Filled out from reference TRBV9 and TRBJ2-3, the complete variable domain reads DSGVTQTPKHLITATGQRVTLRCSPRSGDLSVYWYQQSLDQGLQFLIQYYNGEERAKGNILERFSAQQFPDLHSELNLSSLELGDSALYFCASTFLAGVADTQYFGPGTRLTVL.

The V gene is TRBV30, the J gene TRBJ1-3; D perhaps matches TRBD1 (6 bases). The V end was cut by 0 bases, the J end by 4 bases, with 13 bases between. Germline-derived CDR1 and CDR2 are GTSNPN and SVGIG (reference sequence). This CDR3 contains 15 residues. CDR3 sequence reads: CAWSVGQGNGNTIYF. In DNA, the CDR3 is TGTGCCTGGAGTGTTGGGCAGGGGAACGGAAACACCATATATTTT.

In its sample, this clone was seen once. This chain links TRBV2 with TRBJ2-3, with 8 nucleotides matching TRBD2. This CDR3 has 15 amino acids. Looked up from germline, CDR1 is SNHLY and CDR2 is FYNNEI. V lost 7 bases and J lost 2; bases outside the gene matches: 8. The CDR3 DNA reads as TGTGCCAGCACTCGTAGCGGGACTGACACAGATACGCAGTATTTT. It specifies CASTRSGTDTDTQYF.

This chain links TRBV7-6 with TRBJ2-1; 8 bases align to TRBD2. Germline-derived CDR1 and CDR2 are SGHVS and FNYEAQ. This CDR3 contains 19 residues. V shed 4 bases, J shed 2 bases, and the junction held 16 bases outside the gene matches. Here the CDR3 reads CASSSRLAGTGGPYNEQFF. The CDR3 region has the DNA TGTGCCAGCAGCTCTCGCCTAGCGGGCACTGGAGGCCCCTACAATGAGCAGTTCTTC.

This chain joins TRBV21-1 and TRBJ2-7; TRBD1 is the table's D call, not checked against the DNA. TRBV21-1 is a pseudogene locus. The CDR3 sequence is 17 residues long. The CDR3 sequence is CASSKGPSGTGGNEQYF. CDR3 nucleotide sequence: TGTGCCAGCAGCAAGGGCCCCTCGGGGACAGGGGGGAACGAGCAGTACTTC.

The CDR3 spells CASSPEGASPLHF. The CDR3 bases are TGTGCCAGCTCACCAGAAGGGGCTTCACCCCTCCACTTT. The rearrangement links TRBV18 to TRBJ1-6, with D possibly being TRBD1 (5 bases). The CDR3 covers 13 residues. Per the germline V gene, CDR1 is KGHSH and CDR2 is LQKENI. Trimming removed 2 bases at V and 9 bases at J, with 8 bases between.

The rearrangement uses TRBV6-6 and TRBJ2-7, with D uncertain. Germline values: CDR1 MNHNY, CDR2 SVGAGI (reference sequence). There are 15 residues in the CDR3. V was shortened by 9 bases and J by 3 bases, with 21 bases between the two germline ends. The CDR3 DNA reads TGTGCCAGGCGACCGTCACTCAGGTTGTGCTACGAGCAGTACTTC. It translates to CARRPSLRLCYEQYF.

The chain carries TRBV2 and TRBJ2-4; 7 bases map to TRBD2. The germline V gene encodes CDR1 SNHLY and CDR2 FYNNEI. The CDR3 has 16 residues. V shed 4 bases, J shed 0 bases, and the junction held 6 bases outside the gene matches. CDR3 in DNA: TGTGCCAGCAGTGGGGGGGGGAACATAGCCAAAAACATTCAGTACTTC. Protein sequence: CASSGGGNIAKNIQYF. The variable domain in full, with the rest retrieved from reference TRBV2 and TRBJ2-4, is EPEVTQTPSHQVTQMGQEVILRCVPISNHLYFYWYRQILGQKVEFLVSFYNNEISEKSEIFDDQFSVERPDGSNFTLKIRSTKLEDSAMYFCASSGGGNIAKNIQYFGAGTRLSVL.

This chain connects TRBV10-3 to TRBJ1-2; D may be TRBD1 (5 bases). V shed 3 bases and J shed 0 bases, with 17 bases lying between them. The CDR3 length is 17 residues. CDR1 and CDR2 (germline): ENHRY, SYGVKD. For the CDR3, the DNA is TGTGCCATCAGTGAACAAAATCCAGGGACTGCTAACTATGGCTACACCTTC. Encoded protein: CAISEQNPGTANYGYTF.

The chain links TRBV10-3 to TRBJ2-1, with D possibly being TRBD2 (7 bases). There are 14 residues in the CDR3. V lost 10 bases to trimming and J lost 0 bases, with 13 bases between them. Looked up from germline, CDR1 is ENHRY and CDR2 is SYGVKD. DNA of the CDR3: TGTGCCACAAGGGGGGACTACTCCTACAATGAGCAGTTCTTC. Its protein product is CATRGDYSYNEQFF.

A note on this clone: Other DNA sequences of this sample code for an identical CDR3. The gene calls are TRBV5-1 and TRBJ1-2; 7 nucleotides line up with TRBD1. This CDR3 spans 14 amino acids. The V and J ends lost 8 bases and 0 bases, in that order; junction bases with no gene match: 7. Germline values: CDR1 SGHRS, CDR2 YFSETQ. This chain's CDR3 is CASQGGQTNYGYTF. DNA of the CDR3: TGCGCCAGTCAGGGGGGACAAACTAACTATGGCTACACCTTC. Filled out from reference TRBV5-1 and TRBJ1-2, the complete variable domain reads KAGVTQTPRYLIKTRGQQVTLSCSPISGHRSVSWYQQTPGQGLQFLFEYFSETQRNKGNFPGRFSGRQFSNSRSEMNVSTLELGDSALYLCASQGGQTNYGYTFGSGTRLTVV.

This clone was seen once. The chain employs TRBV4-3 and TRBJ2-3, with a tentative D call TRBD2 (5 bases). Germline CDR1 is LGHNA and CDR2 is YSLEER. The CDR3 spans 16 residues. V lost 1 base to trimming and J lost 0 bases, with 11 bases between them. Here the CDR3 DNA reads TGCGCCAGCAGCCAAGGGGCGGGCGTTAGCACAGATACGCAGTATTTT. It translates to CASSQGAGVSTDTQYF.

The genes are TRBV25-1 and TRBJ2-7, with 9 bases lining up with TRBD1. V was clipped by 5 bases and J by 5 bases; unmatched bases: 10. The CDR3 contains 15 residues. CDR1 is MGHDK, CDR2 SYGVNS, per germline. The CDR3 loop reads CASSLGGTGPHEQYF. The CDR3 region has the DNA TGTGCCAGCAGTTTAGGCGGGACAGGGCCTCACGAGCAGTACTTC.

Here the CDR3 DNA reads TGCGCCAGCAGCCCAACAGGGATTTATGGCTACACCTTC. It is translated as CASSPTGIYGYTF. This chain links TRBV5-1 with TRBJ1-2; tentative D call: TRBD1 (6 bases). Trimming removed 4 bases from V and 5 bases from J, with 12 bases in between. Per germline, CDR1 SGHRS and CDR2 YFSETQ. The CDR3 spans 13 residues.

The chain combines TRBV6-6 with TRBJ2-7; 8 bases are shared with TRBD2. V shed 5 bases, J shed 0 bases, and the junction held 6 bases outside the gene matches. The CDR3 consists of 15 residues. CDR1 and CDR2 from the germline V gene are MNHNY and SVGAGI (reference sequence). The CDR3 region is CASSRSGAPSYEQYF. The CDR3 DNA reads as TGTGCCAGCAGTCGTAGCGGGGCCCCCTCCTACGAGCAGTACTTC.

This chain connects TRBV18 to TRBJ2-1; 15 nucleotides match TRBD2. The CDR3 loop spans 16 amino acids. Unmatched junction bases numbered 3, after V lost 3 bases and J lost 6 bases. CDR1 and CDR2 (germline): KGHSH, LQKENI. The CDR3 region has the DNA TGTGCCAGCTCACCTTGGACTAGCGGGAGGGGCAATGAGCAGTTCTTC. Translated, it gives CASSPWTSGRGNEQFF.

Here the CDR3 reads CASSPPAENEQFF. The CDR3 coding sequence is TGTGCCAGCAGCCCCCCCGCGGAAAATGAGCAGTTCTTC. J is TRBJ2-1 and V is TRBV11-3, with D hard to call. V lost 5 bases and J 7 bases, leaving 12 bases between the germline ends. The CDR3 extends over 13 amino acids. Germline V gene data show CDR1 as SGHNT and CDR2 as YENEEA.

V usage is TRBV29-1 and J usage is TRBJ1-4, with 9 bases lining up with TRBD1. Per the germline V gene, CDR1 is SQVTM and CDR2 is ANQGSEA. The junction had 11 bases not matched to a gene; V was cut back by 4 bases and J by 8 bases. This CDR3 region has 15 residues. The CDR3 reads CSVVVRDRVWEKLFF. The CDR3 DNA follows: TGCAGCGTTGTTGTCCGGGACAGGGTATGGGAAAAACTGTTTTTT.

The chain uses TRBV28 and TRBJ1-4; tentative D call: TRBD1 (6 bases). The germline CDR1 and CDR2 sequences are MDHEN and SYDVKM. Trimming pared 6 bases from V and 0 bases from J, leaving 11 bases between. The CDR3 sequence is 15 residues long. This CDR3 is CASRLTGPTNEKLFF. DNA for the CDR3: TGTGCCAGCAGACTAACAGGGCCAACTAATGAAAAACTGTTTTTT.

The J gene is TRBJ2-5, the V gene TRBV5-5; the D gene is possibly TRBD1 (5 bases). With 7 bases removed from V and 4 bases from J, the gap between germline ends came to 17 bases. Germline values: CDR1 SGHKS, CDR2 YYEKEE (reference sequence). CDR3 size: 14 residues. CDR3 in amino acids: CASQLAGSVETQYF. The CDR3 DNA follows: TGTGCCAGCCAACTGGCAGGGTCGGTAGAGACCCAGTACTTC.

This chain connects TRBV7-9 to TRBJ2-7; 7 bases agree with TRBD1. From germline, CDR1 is SEHNR and CDR2 FQNEAQ (reference sequence). After removal of 0 bases from V and 2 bases from J, the junction contained 4 bases not matched to a gene. CDR3 size: 15 residues. CDR3 bases: TGTGCCAGCAGCTTAGCGAGGACAGGACCCTACGAGCAGTACTTC. Amino acids: CASSLARTGPYEQYF.

The rearrangement links TRBV7-8 to TRBJ2-1; 10 nucleotides agree with TRBD2. V shed 4 bases and J 4 bases; nucleotides not matched to a gene: 4. Per the germline V gene, CDR1 is SGHVS and CDR2 is FQNEAQ. CDR3 length: 15 amino acids. The CDR3 protein is CASSSSGGRYNEQFF. CDR3 bases: TGTGCCAGCAGCTCTAGCGGGGGACGATACAATGAGCAGTTCTTC.

The V gene is TRBV18, the J gene TRBJ2-5; D not certain. The CDR3 consists of 14 residues. The V gene lost 3 bases and the J gene lost 2 bases, with 10 bases spanning the gap. Germline CDR1 and CDR2: KGHSH and LQKENI. The DNA for the CDR3 is TGTGCCAGCTCACCTAAAAGCCCACAAGAGACCCAGTACTTC. Encoded protein: CASSPKSPQETQYF.